This T cell receptor beta chain was recorded in a study of blood T cell repertoires in COVID-19. Background on the study: Sources were T cells, B-cell-depleted T cells, or PBMCs; the material itself was cDNA or gDNA.

In the original processing: Reference gene primers were amplified, and this amplification served to estimate nucleated cell counts. Data came from immunoSEQ multiplex PCR; TCRdb stores just in-frame clones and leaves some out. V and J calls and clone size are copied from that table; D and trimming were computed from the DNA. This sample has around 150,000 clones, with just over 90% found just once. The CDR3 loop spans 14 amino acids. CDR1 and CDR2 from the germline V gene are SNHLY and FYNNEI. With 6 bases removed from V and 3 bases from J, the gap between germline ends came to 15 bases. This sequence joins TRBV2 and TRBJ2-7; tentative D call: TRBD1 (6 bases). This TCR came from a woman aged 55-69 years with COVID-19, enrolled during active disease. The sample comprised peripheral blood. The DNA of the CDR3 is TGTGCCAGCAGACCAGCCTCACAGGGCTACGAGCAGTACTTC. Translated, it gives CASRPASQGYEQYF.